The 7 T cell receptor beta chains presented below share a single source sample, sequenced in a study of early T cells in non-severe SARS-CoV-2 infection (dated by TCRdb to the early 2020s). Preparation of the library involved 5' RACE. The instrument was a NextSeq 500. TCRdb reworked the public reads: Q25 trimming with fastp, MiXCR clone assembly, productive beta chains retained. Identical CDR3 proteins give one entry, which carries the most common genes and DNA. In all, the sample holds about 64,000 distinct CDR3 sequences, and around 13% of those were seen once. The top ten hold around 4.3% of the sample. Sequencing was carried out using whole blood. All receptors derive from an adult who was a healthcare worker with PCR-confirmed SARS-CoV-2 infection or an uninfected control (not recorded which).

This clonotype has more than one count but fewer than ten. CDR3 nucleotides: TGCAGTGCTAGACGGGCGGGACCTCAAGAGACCCAGTACTTC. Protein: CSARRAGPQETQYF. The chain links TRBV20-1 to TRBJ2-5; possibly TRBD2 for D (6 bases). Looked up from germline, CDR1 is DFQATT and CDR2 is SNEGSKA (reference sequence). This CDR3 comprises 14 residues. V lost 2 bases to trimming and J lost 2 bases, with 12 bases between them.

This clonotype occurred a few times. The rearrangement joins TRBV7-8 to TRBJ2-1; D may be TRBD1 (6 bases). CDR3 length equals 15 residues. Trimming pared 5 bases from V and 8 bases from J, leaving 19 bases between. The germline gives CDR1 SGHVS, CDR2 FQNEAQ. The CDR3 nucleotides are TGTGCCAGCAGCCCTTACCGCACAGGGCCATATGAGCAGTTCTTC. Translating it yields CASSPYRTGPYEQFF.

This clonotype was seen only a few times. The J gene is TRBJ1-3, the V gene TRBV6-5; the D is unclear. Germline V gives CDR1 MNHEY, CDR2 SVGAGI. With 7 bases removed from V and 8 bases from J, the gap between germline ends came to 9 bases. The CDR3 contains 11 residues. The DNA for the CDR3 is TGTGCCAGCATCGAAGGAGACACCATATATTTT. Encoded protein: CASIEGDTIYF.

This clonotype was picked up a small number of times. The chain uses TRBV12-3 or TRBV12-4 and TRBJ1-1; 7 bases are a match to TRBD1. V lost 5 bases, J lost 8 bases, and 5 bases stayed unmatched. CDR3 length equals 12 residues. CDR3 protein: CASSNTGAEAFF. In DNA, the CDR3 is TGTGCCAGCAGTAATACAGGGGCCGAAGCTTTCTTT.

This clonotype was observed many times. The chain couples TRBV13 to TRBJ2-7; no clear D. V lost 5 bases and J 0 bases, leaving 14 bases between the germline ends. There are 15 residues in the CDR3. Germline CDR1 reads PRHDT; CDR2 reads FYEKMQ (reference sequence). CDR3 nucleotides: TGTGCCAGCAGCCCCACACCAGGAGCCTCCTACGAGCAGTACTTC. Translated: CASSPTPGASYEQYF.

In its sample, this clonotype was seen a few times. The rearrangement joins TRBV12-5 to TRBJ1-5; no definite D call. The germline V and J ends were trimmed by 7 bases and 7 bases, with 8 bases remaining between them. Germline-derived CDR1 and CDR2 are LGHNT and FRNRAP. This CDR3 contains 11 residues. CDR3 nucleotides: TGTGCTAGTGCTCTGGGGCAGCCCCAGCATTTT. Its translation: CASALGQPQHF. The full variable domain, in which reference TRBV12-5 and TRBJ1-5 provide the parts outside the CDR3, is DARVTQTPRHKVTEMGQEVTMRCQPILGHNTVFWYRQTMMQGLELLAYFRNRAPLDDSGMPKDRFSAEMPDATLATLKIQPSEPRDSAVYFCASALGQPQHFGDGTRLSIL.

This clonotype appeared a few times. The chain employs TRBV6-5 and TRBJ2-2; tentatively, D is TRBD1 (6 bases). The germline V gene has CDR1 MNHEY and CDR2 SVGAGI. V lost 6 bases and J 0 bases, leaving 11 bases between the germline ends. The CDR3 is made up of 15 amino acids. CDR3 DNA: TGTGCCAGCAGGGGAGACAGGCCGAACACCGGGGAGCTGTTTTTT. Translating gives CASRGDRPNTGELFF.